Below, one TCR beta chain is given with its context. This sample is drawn from a study of control samples from healthy donors and cancer patients. TCRdb's table, derived via immunoSEQ multiplex PCR, lists solely in-frame clones and lacks some. The sample lists about 140,000 clones; 94% were seen once. Looked up from germline, CDR1 is MNHEY and CDR2 is SVGEGT. Trimming pared 2 bases from V and 3 bases from J, leaving 11 bases between. CDR3 length equals 14 residues. This TCR came from a middle-aged man in good health. The gene calls are TRBV6-2 or TRBV6-3 and TRBJ2-7, with D uncertain. Material: blood. CDR3: CASSYVQRFYEQYF. The DNA for the CDR3 is TGTGCCAGCAGTTACGTTCAGAGGTTCTACGAGCAGTACTTC.